Listed below are T cell receptor beta chains from one sample, sequenced in a study of radiotherapy plus CTLA-4 blockade in lung cancer. This table comes from immunoSEQ multiplex PCR, and its TCRdb copy is limited to in-frame clones, with some not included. The data hold 90,000 or so clones, with around 88% observed a single time. Sequencing was performed on peripheral blood, taken from a patient treated with radiotherapy plus ipilimumab. The source is a human donor with non-small cell lung cancer who had a partial response to radiotherapy plus ipilimumab. Both conserved end residues are part of each CDR3. The order of the fields is clone size, D gene, J gene, V gene, CDR3 DNA, CDR3 protein. A D gene is named only where the DNA matches it firmly. Some rows mark clone size as missing; the rest say once, few, many or name a class of expanded clone.

NA NA TRBJ1-5 TRBV5-1 TGCGCCAGCAGCTCCCACGGGGGCAATCAGCCCCAGCATTTT CASSSHGGNQPQHF
NA TRBD1 TRBJ1-2 TRBV7-2 TGTGCCAGCAGCTTACTATTGGGACAGGGGTTACATGGCTACACCTTC CASSLLLGQGLHGYTF
once TRBD1 TRBJ1-2 TRBV5-1 TGCGCCAGCAGCGCAGGGACAGATGAAGCGGGTTATGGCTACACCTTC CASSAGTDEAGYGYTF
once TRBD1 TRBJ2-1 TRBV4-3 TGCGCCAGCAGCCAAGATCAGCGGACAGGAGACAATGAGCAGTTCTTC CASSQDQRTGDNEQFF
NA NA TRBJ1-2 TRBV19 TGTGCCAGTACCCCGCGACCCCAATTGGGCAGTCCCATATATGGCTACACCTTC CASTPRPQLGSPIYGYTF
NA NA TRBJ1-3 TRBV5-1 TGCGCCAGCAGCTTGGCCCCAGGGGGAAACACCATATATTTT CASSLAPGGNTIYF
NA NA TRBJ2-3 TRBV30 TGTGCCTGGTCCGCGGGTACAGATACGCAGTATTTT CAWSAGTDTQYF
NA TRBD1 TRBJ2-5 TRBV5-1 TGCGCCAGCAGCTTGGTTCTGACAGGGCTAGGGGAGACCCAGTACTTC CASSLVLTGLGETQYF
NA NA TRBJ1-5 TRBV15 TGTGCCGCATCAACAGGACAAAATCAGCCCCAGCATTTT CAASTGQNQPQHF
NA TRBD1 TRBJ1-2 TRBV7-8 TGTGCCAGCAGCTTAGCCCAGGGGGCTCACTATGGCTACACCTTC CASSLAQGAHYGYTF
once TRBD2 TRBJ2-3 TRBV7-2 TGTGCCAGCAGCCACTGGCTAGCGGTAGAAGGGGCAGATACGCAGTATTTT CASSHWLAVEGADTQYF
NA TRBD1 TRBJ2-5 TRBV5-1 TGCGCCAGCAGCTTGGCAGGACAGGGCTCTACAGAGACCCAGTACTTC CASSLAGQGSTETQYF
NA NA TRBJ1-3 TRBV9 TGTGCCAGCAGCGTAGCCCAGGGCTCTGGAAACACCATATATTTT CASSVAQGSGNTIYF
NA NA TRBJ1-1 TRBV23-1 TGCGCCAGCAGTCAATCATCAGGTTACGGCACCCCATTT CASSQSSGYGTPF
NA TRBD1 TRBJ2-3 TRBV5-1 TGCGCCAGCAGCCGATCCATATTGGGACAGGGCGCGACAGATACGCAGTATTTT CASSRSILGQGATDTQYF
NA TRBD2 TRBJ2-2 TRBV13 TGTGCCAGCAGCTTAGTAGTAGCGGGAGCCGGGGAGCTGTTTTTT CASSLVVAGAGELFF
few NA TRBJ1-3 TRBV10-3 TGTGCCGCCAACACGGGACACCCTGGAAACACCATATATTTT CAANTGHPGNTIYF
NA NA TRBJ1-1 TRBV28 TGTGCCAGCAGTACTTATCTAACAGGGATGGGTAGGACTGAAGCTTTCTTT CASSTYLTGMGRTEAFF
NA NA TRBJ2-5 TRBV5-1 TGCGCCAGCAGCTTGGATCCCGAACTTTTAGCGACTCAGTACTTC CASSLDPELLATQYF
NA NA TRBJ1-2 TRBV28 TGTGCCAGCAGTTTAAAACTCGGGAACTATGGCTACACCTTC CASSLKLGNYGYTF
NA NA TRBJ1-6 TRBV11-2 TGTGCCAGCAGCGGTATCGGCAGGGCGAATTCACCCCTCCACTTT CASSGIGRANSPLHF
NA TRBD1 TRBJ1-2 TRBV19 TGTGCCAGTAGTAACTCGATCTCGGACAGGGGAGGACGTGGCTACACCTTC CASSNSISDRGGRGYTF
NA TRBD1 TRBJ1-2 TRBV30 TGTGCCTGGAGTTCTGGGACAGTCTATGGCTACACCTTC CAWSSGTVYGYTF
NA TRBD2 TRBJ2-1 TRBV7-9 TGTGCCAGCAGCCCGCCCACTAGCGGGAGTTCCAATGAGCAGTTCTTC CASSPPTSGSSNEQFF
once TRBD1 TRBJ1-2 TRBV4-3 TGCGCCAGCAGCCAAGATATTAATACGGGACAGAACCTTGGCTACACCTTC CASSQDINTGQNLGYTF
NA NA TRBJ1-5 TRBV10-3 TGTGCCATCAGCCCCTCGGCCGGGGGGGCTCGGAATCAGCCCCAGCATTTT CAISPSAGGARNQPQHF
NA NA TRBJ1-2 TRBV9 TGTGCCAGCAGCTCAAGATCTCCCAGGGCCGTGGTAGGCTACACCTTC CASSSRSPRAVVGYTF
NA NA TRBJ2-3 TRBV5-6 TGTGCCAGCAGCAAAAAGGGGGTTGGGACAGATACGCAGTATTTT CASSKKGVGTDTQYF
once NA TRBJ1-2 TRBV28 TGTGCCAGCAGTTTAATGGGCAGCTATGGCTACACCTTC CASSLMGSYGYTF
NA TRBD2 TRBJ2-1 TRBV9 TGTGCCAGCAGCGTAGCCCGACATCCGGGCCTAGCGGGTGAGGTGCAGTTCTTC CASSVARHPGLAGEVQFF
NA TRBD2 TRBJ2-1 TRBV7-9 TGTGCCAGCAGCTTCCGTCGGACTAGGAGTTTCAATGAGCAGTTCTTC CASSFRRTRSFNEQFF
few NA TRBJ1-1 TRBV6-5 TGTGCCAGCAGGAAGTCGACGCGGCTGAACACTGAAGCTTTCTTT CASRKSTRLNTEAFF
few NA TRBJ1-3 TRBV5-8 TGTGCCAGCAGCTGGATGGGGGCTGCTGGAAACACCATATATTTT CASSWMGAAGNTIYF
NA NA TRBJ2-3 TRBV9 TGTGCCAGCAGCGTACAAACAGGGTCGGGCACAGATACGCAGTATTTT CASSVQTGSGTDTQYF
few NA TRBJ2-5 TRBV29-1 TGCAGCGTTGAGGTCGGAGAGACCCAGTACTTC CSVEVGETQYF
NA NA TRBJ1-2 TRBV7-2 TGTGCCAGCAGCTTTCCTTCCAGGGTAAAGGGCTACACCTTC CASSFPSRVKGYTF
NA NA TRBJ2-7 TRBV7-2 TGTGCCAGCAGCTTATCCGTCTACTCGGGGTACTCCTACGAGCAGTACTTC CASSLSVYSGYSYEQYF
NA TRBD2 TRBJ2-1 TRBV5-4 TGTGCCAGCAGCTTGGCGGGAGGGCCCGTCAATTATGAGCAGTTCTTC CASSLAGGPVNYEQFF
NA NA TRBJ2-3 TRBV9 TGTGCCAGCAGCGTAGATCTAGCAGGACTACTCACAGATACGCAGTATTTT CASSVDLAGLLTDTQYF
NA TRBD2 TRBJ2-1 TRBV28 TGTGCCAGCTATACTAGCGGGAGAACCAGAGCGCAGTTCTTC CASYTSGRTRAQFF
NA TRBD2 TRBJ2-3 TRBV6-5 TGTGCCAGCAGTTGGGGACTAGCGGGAGAGACAGATACGCAGTATTTT CASSWGLAGETDTQYF
NA TRBD2 TRBJ2-3 TRBV29-1 TGCAGCGTTCGGACGGGAGGGGGTGATACGCAGTATTTT CSVRTGGGDTQYF
NA TRBD1 TRBJ2-7 TRBV27 TGTGCCAGCAGTGCGGTGACAGGGGGGGCCTACGAGCAGTACTTC CASSAVTGGAYEQYF